This T cell receptor beta chain was captured by sequencing in a study of blood T cell repertoires in COVID-19. This clone came up once. Clones were sequenced by immunoSEQ multiplex PCR, and TCRdb holds only the in-frame ones, with some missing. This table holds 90,000 to 110,000 clones, about three quarters found once. With 5 bases clipped from V and 5 bases from J, the junction kept 13 bases outside the gene matches. Per germline, CDR1 SGHVS and CDR2 FQNEAQ. CDR3 length: 16 amino acids. The gene calls are TRBV7-8 and TRBJ2-5; 8 bases line up with TRBD2. The clonotype comes from a human donor in a cohort sampled during active or convalescent COVID-19. The sample consisted of peripheral blood. As DNA, the CDR3 is TGTGCCAGCAGCCGAGATCTAGCGGGCGTATGGGAGACCCAGTACTTC. Its translation: CASSRDLAGVWETQYF.